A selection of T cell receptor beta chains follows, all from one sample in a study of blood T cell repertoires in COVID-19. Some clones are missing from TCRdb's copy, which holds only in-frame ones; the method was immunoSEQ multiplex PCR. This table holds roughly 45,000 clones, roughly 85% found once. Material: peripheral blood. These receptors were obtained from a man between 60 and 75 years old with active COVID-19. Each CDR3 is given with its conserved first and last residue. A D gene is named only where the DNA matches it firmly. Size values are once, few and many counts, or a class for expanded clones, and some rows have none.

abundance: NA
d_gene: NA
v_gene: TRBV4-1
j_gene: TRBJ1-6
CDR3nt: TGCGCCAGCAGCCAAGAGGACGGGGTAGTGCCACCCCTCCACTTT
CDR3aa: CASSQEDGVVPPLHF

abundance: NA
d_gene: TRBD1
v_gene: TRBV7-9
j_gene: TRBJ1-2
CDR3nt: TGTGCCAGCAGCTTACCATCGGGACAGCTCCTCTCTGGCTACACCTTC
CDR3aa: CASSLPSGQLLSGYTF

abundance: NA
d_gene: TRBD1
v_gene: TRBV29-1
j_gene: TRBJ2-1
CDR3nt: TGCAGCGTTGAAGCCCCCGGGACAGGTAACAATGAGCAGTTCTTC
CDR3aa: CSVEAPGTGNNEQFF

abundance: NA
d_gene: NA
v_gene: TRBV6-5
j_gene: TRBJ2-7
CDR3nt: TGTGCCAGCAGTTACTCGGAGAGCGCCTACGAGCAGTACTTC
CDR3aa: CASSYSESAYEQYF

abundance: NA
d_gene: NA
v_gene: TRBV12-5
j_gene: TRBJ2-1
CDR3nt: TGTGCTAGTGGTCCCCGCCCGCTCGGGAGCTCCTACAATGAGCAGTTCTTC
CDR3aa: CASGPRPLGSSYNEQFF

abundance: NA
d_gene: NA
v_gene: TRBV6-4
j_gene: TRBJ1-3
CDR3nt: TGTGCCAGCGGGCTTTTGAACACCATATATTTT
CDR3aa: CASGLLNTIYF

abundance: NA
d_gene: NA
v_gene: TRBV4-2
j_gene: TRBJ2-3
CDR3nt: TGTGCCAGCAGCCAAGCTTCAGATACGCAGTATTTT
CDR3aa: CASSQASDTQYF

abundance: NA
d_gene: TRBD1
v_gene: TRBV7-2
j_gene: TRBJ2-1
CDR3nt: TGTGCCAGCAGCTCCGGGACAGGGCACAATGAGCAGTTCTTC
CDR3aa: CASSSGTGHNEQFF

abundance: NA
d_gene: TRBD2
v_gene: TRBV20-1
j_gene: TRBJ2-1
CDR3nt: TGCAGTGCTAGTAGGCTAGCGGGAGATGAGCAGTTCTTC
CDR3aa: CSASRLAGDEQFF

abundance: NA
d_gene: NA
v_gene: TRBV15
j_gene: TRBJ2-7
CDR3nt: TGTGCCACCAGCTTAGGACTACCTCCCCGTGAGCAGTACTTC
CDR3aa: CATSLGLPPREQYF

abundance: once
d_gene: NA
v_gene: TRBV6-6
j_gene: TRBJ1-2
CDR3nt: TGTGCCAGCCAGACAGGCTACTATGGCTACACCTTC
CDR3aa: CASQTGYYGYTF

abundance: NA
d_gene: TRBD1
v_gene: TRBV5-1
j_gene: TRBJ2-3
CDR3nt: TGCGCCAGCAGCTTACAACAGGGGAGCACAGATACGCAGTATTTT
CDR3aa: CASSLQQGSTDTQYF

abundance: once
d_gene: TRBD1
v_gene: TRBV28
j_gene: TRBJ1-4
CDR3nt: TGTGCCAGCACCAACAGGGGGAGAAATGAAAAACTGTTTTTT
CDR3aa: CASTNRGRNEKLFF

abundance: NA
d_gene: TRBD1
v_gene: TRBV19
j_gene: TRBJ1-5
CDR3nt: TGTGCCAGTAGTACGACAGACAGGGGCCTAGATAGCAATCAGCCCCAGCATTTT
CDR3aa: CASSTTDRGLDSNQPQHF

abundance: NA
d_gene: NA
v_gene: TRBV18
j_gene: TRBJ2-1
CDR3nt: TGTGCCAGCTCACCACGATCAGGGGAGGGAAATGAGCAGTTCTTC
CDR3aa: CASSPRSGEGNEQFF

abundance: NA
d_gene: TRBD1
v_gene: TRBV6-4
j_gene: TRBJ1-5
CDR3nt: TGTGCCAGCAGTGAAAGGGGGCTAAGAAATCAGCCCCAGCATTTT
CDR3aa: CASSERGLRNQPQHF

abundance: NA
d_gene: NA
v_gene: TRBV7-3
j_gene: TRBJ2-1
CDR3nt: TGTGCCAGCAGCTCCTCCGGTGAGCAGTTCTTC
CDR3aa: CASSSSGEQFF

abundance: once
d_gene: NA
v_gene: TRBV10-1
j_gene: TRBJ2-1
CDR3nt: TGCGCCAGCAGTGGGAGCGGTCAACCGGGGGAGCAGTTCTTC
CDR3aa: CASSGSGQPGEQFF

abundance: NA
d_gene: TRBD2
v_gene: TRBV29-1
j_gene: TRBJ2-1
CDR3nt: TGCAGCGTTGAAACCTTACTAGCGGGCCAGTTCAGGCAGTTCTTC
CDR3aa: CSVETLLAGQFRQFF

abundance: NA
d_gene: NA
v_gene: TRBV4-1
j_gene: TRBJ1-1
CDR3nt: TGCGCCAGCAGCCAAGGTTCCCAGTTGAACACTGAAGCTTTCTTT
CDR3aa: CASSQGSQLNTEAFF

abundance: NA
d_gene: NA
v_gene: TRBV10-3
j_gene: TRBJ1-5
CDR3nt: TGTGCCATCAGTGCGGCAGGGCAAAATCAGCCCCAGCATTTT
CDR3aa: CAISAAGQNQPQHF

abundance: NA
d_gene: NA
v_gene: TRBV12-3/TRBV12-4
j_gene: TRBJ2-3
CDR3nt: TGTGCCAGCAGCCCCACAGGGGATACGCAGTATTTT
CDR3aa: CASSPTGDTQYF

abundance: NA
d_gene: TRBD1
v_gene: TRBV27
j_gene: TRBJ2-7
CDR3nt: TGTGCCAGCAGCGCACGGACAGGGGGCAGGTACGAGCAGTACTTC
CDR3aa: CASSARTGGRYEQYF

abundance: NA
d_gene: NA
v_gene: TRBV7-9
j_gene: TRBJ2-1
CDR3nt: TGTGCCAGCACCACATACAATGAGCAGTTCTTC
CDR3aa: CASTTYNEQFF

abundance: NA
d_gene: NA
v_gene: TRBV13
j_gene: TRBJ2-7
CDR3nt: TGTGCCAGCAGCAGTCCGCAATTGGCGGGACCCCTCGAGCAGTACTTC
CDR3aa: CASSSPQLAGPLEQYF

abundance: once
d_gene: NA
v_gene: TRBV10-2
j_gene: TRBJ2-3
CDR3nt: TGCGCCAGCACCCCGGACAGTCCAGATACGCAGTATTTT
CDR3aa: CASTPDSPDTQYF

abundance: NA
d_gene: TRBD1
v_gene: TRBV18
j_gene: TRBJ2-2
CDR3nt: TGTGCCAGCTCACCAGCGACAGGGGGTTCGAACACCGGGGAGCTGTTTTTT
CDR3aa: CASSPATGGSNTGELFF

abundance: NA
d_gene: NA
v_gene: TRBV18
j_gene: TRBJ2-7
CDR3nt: TGTGCCAGCTCACCTCTCCTTTCTGGGAGCTCCTACGAGCAGTACTTC
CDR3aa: CASSPLLSGSSYEQYF

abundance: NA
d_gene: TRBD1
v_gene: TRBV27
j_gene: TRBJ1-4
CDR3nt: TGTGCCAGCAGTTTCACAGGGGGCGGTAATGAAAAACTGTTTTTT
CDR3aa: CASSFTGGGNEKLFF

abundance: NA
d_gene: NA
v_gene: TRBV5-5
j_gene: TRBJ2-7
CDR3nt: TGTGCCAGCAGCGCGACGGGACACATACAGTACGAGCAGTACTTC
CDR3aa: CASSATGHIQYEQYF

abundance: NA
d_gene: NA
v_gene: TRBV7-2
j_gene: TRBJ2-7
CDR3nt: TGTGCCAGCAGCTTATGGACAGATGGCGAGCAGTACTTC
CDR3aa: CASSLWTDGEQYF

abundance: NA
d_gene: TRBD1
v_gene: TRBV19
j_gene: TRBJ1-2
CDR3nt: TGTGCCAGTAGTCCCAGCAGGGACAGTAACTATGGCTACACCTTC
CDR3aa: CASSPSRDSNYGYTF

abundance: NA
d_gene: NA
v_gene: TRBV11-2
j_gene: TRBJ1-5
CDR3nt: TGTGCCAGCAGCTTAGATCAGGGACATACCCAGCATTTT
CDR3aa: CASSLDQGHTQHF

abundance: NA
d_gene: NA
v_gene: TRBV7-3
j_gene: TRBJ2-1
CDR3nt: TGTGCCAGCAGCCAGAGGGAAGATGAGCAGTTCTTC
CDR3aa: CASSQREDEQFF

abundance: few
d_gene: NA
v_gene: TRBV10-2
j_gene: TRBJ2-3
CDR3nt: TGCGCCAGCAACAGGGTGGGCACAGATACGCAGTATTTT
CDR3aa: CASNRVGTDTQYF

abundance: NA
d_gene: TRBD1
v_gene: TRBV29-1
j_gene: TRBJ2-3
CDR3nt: TGCAGCGTTTACAGGGGTGAAGAAGATACGCAGTATTTT
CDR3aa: CSVYRGEEDTQYF

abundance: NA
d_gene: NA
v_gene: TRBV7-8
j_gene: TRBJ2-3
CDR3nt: TGTGCCAGCAGATTTAGTGGGCAGGGGGGAGATACGCAGTATTTT
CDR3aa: CASRFSGQGGDTQYF

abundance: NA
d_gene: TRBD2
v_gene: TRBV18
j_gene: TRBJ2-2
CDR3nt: TGTGCCAGCTCACCAGTCACTAGCGGGATTCCCCGGGAGCTGTTTTTT
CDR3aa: CASSPVTSGIPRELFF

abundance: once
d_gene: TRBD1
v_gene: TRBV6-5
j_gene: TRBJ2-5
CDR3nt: TGTGCCAGCAGTCAACAGGGGGCGCTGGTTGAGACCCAGTACTTC
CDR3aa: CASSQQGALVETQYF

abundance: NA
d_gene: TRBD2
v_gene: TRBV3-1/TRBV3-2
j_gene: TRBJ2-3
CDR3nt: TGTGCCAGCAGCCAATCCCGGTTAGCGGGAGGGCTGACAGATACGCAGTATTTT
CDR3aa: CASSQSRLAGGLTDTQYF

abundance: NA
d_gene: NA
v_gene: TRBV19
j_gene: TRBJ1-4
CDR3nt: TGTGCCAGTAGTCGACAGCAGGAAAAACTGTTTTTT
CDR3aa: CASSRQQEKLFF

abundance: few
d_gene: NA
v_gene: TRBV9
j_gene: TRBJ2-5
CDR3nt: TGTGCCAGCAGCTACTCACAGGGACAAGAGACCCAGTACTTC
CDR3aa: CASSYSQGQETQYF

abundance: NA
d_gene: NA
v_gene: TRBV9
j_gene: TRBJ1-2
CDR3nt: TGTGCCAGCAGCGTAGGCCCGGAGGGGGGCTACACCTTC
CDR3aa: CASSVGPEGGYTF

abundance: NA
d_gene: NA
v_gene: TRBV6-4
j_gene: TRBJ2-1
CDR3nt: TGTGCCAGCAGTGACTCTTACCTCAATACAAACAATGAGCAGTTCTTC
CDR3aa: CASSDSYLNTNNEQFF

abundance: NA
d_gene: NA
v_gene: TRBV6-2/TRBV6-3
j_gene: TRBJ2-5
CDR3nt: TGTGCCAGCAGTCCCCCCTCCTGGCAAAGTCGAGAGACCCAGTACTTC
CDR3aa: CASSPPSWQSRETQYF

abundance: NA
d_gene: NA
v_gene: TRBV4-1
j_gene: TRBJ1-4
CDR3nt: TGCGCCAGCAGCCAAGAATGGGGGGATTCTAGTGAAAAACTGTTTTTT
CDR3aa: CASSQEWGDSSEKLFF

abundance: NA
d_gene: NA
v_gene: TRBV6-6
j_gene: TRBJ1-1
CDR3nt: TGTGCCAGCAGTTACCCGGAAACTAATACTGAAGCTTTCTTT
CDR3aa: CASSYPETNTEAFF

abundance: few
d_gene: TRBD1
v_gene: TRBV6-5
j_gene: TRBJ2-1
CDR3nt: TGTGCCAGCAGTTACACAGGGGACAATGAGCAGTTCTTC
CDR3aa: CASSYTGDNEQFF

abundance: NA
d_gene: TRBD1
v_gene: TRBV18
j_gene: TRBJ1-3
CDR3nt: TGTGCCAGCTCACCAGTCTTCGGGACAGGGTCTTCGGGAAACACCATATATTTT
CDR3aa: CASSPVFGTGSSGNTIYF

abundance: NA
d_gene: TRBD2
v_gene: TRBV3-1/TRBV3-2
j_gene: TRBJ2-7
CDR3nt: TGTGCCAGCAGCCTCAGACTAGCCGAAGAGCAGTACTTC
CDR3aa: CASSLRLAEEQYF

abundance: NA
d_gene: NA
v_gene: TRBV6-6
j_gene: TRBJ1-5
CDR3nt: TGTGCCAGCAGTTACGCGGAAAGCAATCAGCCCCAGCATTTT
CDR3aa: CASSYAESNQPQHF

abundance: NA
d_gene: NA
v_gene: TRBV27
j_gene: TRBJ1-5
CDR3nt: TGTGCCAGCAGTGTCGGAAGGGGCCCGCTTGTAGGCCAGCCCCAGCATTTT
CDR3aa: CASSVGRGPLVGQPQHF

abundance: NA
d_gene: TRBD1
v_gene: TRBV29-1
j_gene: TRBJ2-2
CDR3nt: TGCAGCGTTACAGGGGACACCGGGGAGCTGTTTTTT
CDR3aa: CSVTGDTGELFF

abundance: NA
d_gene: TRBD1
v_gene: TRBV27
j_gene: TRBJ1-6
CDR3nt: TGTGCCAGCAGTGCCGCGGGACAGGGAGGGTCACCCCTCCACTTT
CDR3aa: CASSAAGQGGSPLHF